What follows is one TCR beta chain and its context. Its antigen is still unknown. The germline V and J ends were trimmed by 2 bases and 4 bases, with 8 bases remaining between them. CDR3 size: 13 residues. Germline V gives CDR1 MDHEN, CDR2 SYDVKM. This entry is derived from a study of STAT3 mutations in large granular lymphocyte leukemia. Study as a whole: Among longitudinally sequenced T-LGLL patients, roughly half had canonical activating STAT3 mutations detected. Whole-study results and caveats: Samples missed the first appearance of the clone. After therapy, about 35% of the 18 patients switched clonotypes, all new clones STAT3 wild type. Treatment regimens differed across patients between samplings. At least one immunodominant TCR beta clonotype appeared in every T-cell large granular lymphocyte leukemia patient.

Data came from immunoSEQ multiplex PCR; TCRdb stores just in-frame clones and leaves some out. The profile covers about 42,000 clones, with around 80% appearing a single time and approximately 0.39% taken by the ten largest. The clonotype originates from a human donor with T large granular lymphocyte leukemia. Some clones in this sample may be carry-over from other donors' samples. Sequencing was performed on PBMCs. V and J are TRBV28 and TRBJ2-5; D not resolved. The CDR3 reads CASSLAGPETQYF. The CDR3 DNA sequence: TGTGCCAGCAGTTTAGCAGGTCCAGAGACCCAGTACTTC.